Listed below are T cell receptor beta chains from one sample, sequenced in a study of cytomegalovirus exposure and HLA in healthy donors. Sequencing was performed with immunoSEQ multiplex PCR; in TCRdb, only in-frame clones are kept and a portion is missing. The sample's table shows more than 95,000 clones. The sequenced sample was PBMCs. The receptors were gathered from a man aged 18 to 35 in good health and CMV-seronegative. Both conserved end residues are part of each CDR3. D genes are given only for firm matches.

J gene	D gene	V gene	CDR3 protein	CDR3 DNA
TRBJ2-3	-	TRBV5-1	CASSQSTDTQYF	TGCGCCAGCAGCCAGAGCACAGATACGCAGTATTTT
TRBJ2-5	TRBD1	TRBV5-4	CASSLQGAGETQYF	TGTGCCAGCAGCTTACAGGGGGCAGGAGAGACCCAGTACTTC
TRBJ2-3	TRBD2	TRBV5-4	CASSLDVSGTDTQYF	TGTGCCAGCAGCTTGGATGTTAGCGGGACAGATACGCAGTATTTT
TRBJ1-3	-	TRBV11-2	CASSLFPEVAGNTIYF	TGTGCCAGCAGCTTATTCCCGGAGGTAGCTGGAAACACCATATATTTT
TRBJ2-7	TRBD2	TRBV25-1	CASSEFGLAVYEQYF	TGTGCCAGCAGTGAATTTGGACTAGCGGTCTACGAGCAGTACTTC
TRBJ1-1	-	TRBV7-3	CASSSPPGGENTEAFF	TGTGCCAGCAGCTCACCCCCCGGCGGAGAGAACACTGAAGCTTTCTTT
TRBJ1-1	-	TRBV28	CASSSILNVNTEAFF	TGTGCCAGCAGTTCCATTCTAAACGTGAACACTGAAGCTTTCTTT
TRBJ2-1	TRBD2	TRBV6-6	CASTGGRAGEQFF	TGTGCCAGCACAGGAGGGAGGGCCGGAGAGCAGTTCTTC
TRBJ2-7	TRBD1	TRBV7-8	CASSLAGQGANEQYF	TGTGCCAGCAGCTTGGCGGGGCAGGGGGCTAACGAGCAGTACTTC
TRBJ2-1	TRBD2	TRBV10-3	CAISDSGGAYNEQFF	TGTGCCATCAGTGATAGCGGGGGGGCCTACAATGAGCAGTTCTTC
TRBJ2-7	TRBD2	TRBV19	CASSIRTSGGYEQYF	TGTGCCAGTAGTATAAGGACTAGCGGGGGCTACGAGCAGTACTTC
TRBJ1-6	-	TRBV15	CATSRYLGAGNSPLHF	TGTGCCACCAGCAGATACCTGGGGGCAGGGAATTCACCCCTCCACTTT
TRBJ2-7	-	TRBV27	CASSLGESLSYEQYF	TGTGCCAGCAGTCTCGGTGAGTCCTTGTCCTACGAGCAGTACTTC
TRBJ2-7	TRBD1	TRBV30	CAWDRGRILEQYF	TGTGCCTGGGACAGGGGGCGCATCCTCGAGCAGTACTTC
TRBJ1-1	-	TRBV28	CASSLSGTMNTEAFF	TGTGCCAGCAGTTTAAGCGGGACCATGAACACTGAAGCTTTCTTT
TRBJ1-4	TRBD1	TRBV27	CASSGDRRVEKLFF	TGTGCCAGCAGCGGGGACAGGCGGGTGGAAAAACTGTTTTTT
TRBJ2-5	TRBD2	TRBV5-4	CASSRTSGGTGETQYF	TGTGCCAGCAGTCGGACTAGCGGGGGAACGGGAGAGACCCAGTACTTC
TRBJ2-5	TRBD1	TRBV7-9	CATVGDRVRETQYF	TGTGCCACTGTCGGAGACAGGGTACGTGAGACCCAGTACTTC
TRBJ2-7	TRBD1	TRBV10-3	CAISVDRGLHEQYF	TGTGCCATCAGTGTTGATAGGGGGCTCCACGAGCAGTACTTC
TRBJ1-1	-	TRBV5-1	CASSLAGGGGWGMNTEAFF	TGCGCCAGCAGCTTGGCCGGAGGGGGGGGTTGGGGCATGAACACTGAAGCTTTCTTT
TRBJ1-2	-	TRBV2	CASSEAGVYGYTF	TGTGCCAGCAGTGAGGCAGGGGTCTATGGCTACACCTTC
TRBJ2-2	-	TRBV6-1	CASSGQPNTGELFF	TGTGCCAGCAGCGGACAGCCGAACACCGGGGAGCTGTTTTTT
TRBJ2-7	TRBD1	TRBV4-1	CASSQGADRASYEQYF	TGCGCCAGCAGCCAAGGCGCGGACAGGGCCTCCTACGAGCAGTACTTC
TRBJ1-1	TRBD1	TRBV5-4	CASSLPGGQGGTEAFF	TGTGCCAGCAGCTTGCCGGGCGGACAGGGGGGCACTGAAGCTTTCTTT
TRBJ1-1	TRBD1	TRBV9	CASSETGAKPGAFF	TGTGCCAGCAGTGAGACAGGGGCCAAACCGGGTGCTTTCTTT
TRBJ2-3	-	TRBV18	CASSPARGSTDTQYF	TGTGCCAGCTCACCTGCGCGGGGCAGCACAGATACGCAGTATTTT
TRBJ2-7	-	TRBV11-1	CASSSSLATHEQYF	TGTGCCAGCAGCTCCTCACTAGCTACCCACGAGCAGTACTTC
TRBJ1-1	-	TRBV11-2	CASSLVGGDTEAFF	TGTGCCAGCAGCTTAGTAGGCGGGGACACTGAAGCTTTCTTT
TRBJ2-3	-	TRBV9	CASSVRGQADTQYF	TGTGCCAGCAGCGTCAGAGGGCAAGCAGATACGCAGTATTTT
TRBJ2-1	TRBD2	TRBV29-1	CSVLIRLAGGPSSYNEQFF	TGCAGCGTCCTCATAAGACTAGCGGGAGGCCCTAGCTCCTACAATGAGCAGTTCTTC
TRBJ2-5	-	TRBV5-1	CASSLAVQETQYF	TGCGCCAGCAGCTTGGCCGTACAAGAGACCCAGTACTTC
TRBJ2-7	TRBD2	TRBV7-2	CASNPLAGGPYEQYF	TGTGCCAGCAACCCCCTAGCGGGAGGGCCCTACGAGCAGTACTTC
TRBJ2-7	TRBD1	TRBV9	CASSAGTGDYEQYF	TGTGCCAGCAGCGCCGGGACAGGGGACTACGAGCAGTACTTC
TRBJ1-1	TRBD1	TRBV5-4	CASTRAGGTEAFF	TGTGCCAGCACTCGGGCAGGGGGGACTGAAGCTTTCTTT
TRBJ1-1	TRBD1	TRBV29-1	CSVDRGSMNTEAFF	TGCAGCGTAGACAGGGGTTCAATGAACACTGAAGCTTTCTTT
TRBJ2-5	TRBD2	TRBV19	CASSISGGEQETQYF	TGTGCCAGTAGTATATCCGGGGGGGAGCAAGAGACCCAGTACTTC
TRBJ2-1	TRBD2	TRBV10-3	CAISPGLAVTYNEQFF	TGTGCCATCAGCCCGGGACTAGCGGTTACCTACAATGAGCAGTTCTTC
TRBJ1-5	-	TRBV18	CASSQTGYGQSNQPQHF	TGTGCCAGCTCACAGACGGGATATGGACAGAGCAATCAGCCCCAGCATTTT
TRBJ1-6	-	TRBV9	CASSVGGDNSPLHF	TGTGCCAGCAGCGTGGGGGGGGATAATTCACCCCTCCACTTT
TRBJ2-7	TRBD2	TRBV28	CASSQRGTGGFSYEQYF	TGTGCCAGCAGTCAACGCGGAACGGGGGGGTTCTCCTACGAGCAGTACTTC
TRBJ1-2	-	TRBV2	CASSSGRGMSYGYTF	TGTGCCAGCAGTTCGGGGAGGGGAATGAGCTATGGCTACACCTTC